The source of this T cell receptor (beta chain) is a study of T cells in Graves' hyperthyroidism and ophthalmopathy. Findings of the study overall: The authors' 13 V-J model separated ophthalmopathy from stable hyperthyroidism.

The CDR3 spans 16 residues. Trimming pared 5 bases from V and 2 bases from J, leaving 19 bases between. This clonotype was observed a handful of times. The antigen is undetermined. RNA transcripts provided the source from which TCR beta CDR3 regions were amplified. The HTBI primer set drove a first-round RT-PCR of the TCR CDR3. TCRdb ran MiXCR on the multiplex PCR reads and lists one entry per CDR3 protein. The table records roughly 800,000 distinct CDR3 sequences, about 38% of them present only once. The hyperthyroidism patients had all been newly diagnosed, and their disease duration was under 2 months. Their ages ranged from 18 to 65 years.

The sequencing input was blood. The clonotype comes from a man between 18 and 35 years old with Graves' hyperthyroidism. V and J are TRBV12-3 or TRBV12-4 and TRBJ2-7, with unresolved D. CDR3 DNA sequence: TGTGCCAGCAGTAGCCCCGGAAAGAAAGGGACCTACGAGCAGTACTTC. Its protein is CASSSPGKKGTYEQYF.